The clone carrying this TCR beta chain was counted only a few times. No antigen is known for it. This sample is part of a study of T cell repertoires in cytomegalovirus infection. Study-wide background: The study used recently identified HLA-C-restricted and well-studied HLA-B-restricted CMV epitopes. CMV infection plus the matching HLA type was flagged by public TCR beta signatures.

TCRdb re-derived calls from the reads in MiXCR, one entry per CDR3 protein. This sample has some 480,000 distinct CDR3 sequences, with around 35% found just once. The clonotype was recovered from a human donor in good health (CMV status not recorded). Some clones in this sample may be carry-over from other donors' samples. The sequencing here drew on cultured PBMCs, taken from culture after CMV antigen stimulation.

Here the CDR3 reads CASSVGQRKNIQYF. The CDR3 DNA follows: TGTGCCAGCAGCGTGGGACAGCGAAAAAACATTCAGTACTTC. The chain employs TRBV11-2 and TRBJ2-4, with TRBD1 matching over 7 bases. CDR1 is SGHAT and CDR2 is FQNNGV in the germline V gene. With V trimmed by 5 bases and J by 4 bases, 5 bases remained unmatched. This CDR3 region has 14 residues. The whole variable domain, remainder taken from reference TRBV11-2 and TRBJ2-4, is EAGVAQSPRYKIIEKRQSVAFWCNPISGHATLYWYQQILGQGPKLLIQFQNNGVVDDSQLPKDRFSAERLKGVDSTLKIQPAKLEDSAVYLCASSVGQRKNIQYFGAGTRLSVL.